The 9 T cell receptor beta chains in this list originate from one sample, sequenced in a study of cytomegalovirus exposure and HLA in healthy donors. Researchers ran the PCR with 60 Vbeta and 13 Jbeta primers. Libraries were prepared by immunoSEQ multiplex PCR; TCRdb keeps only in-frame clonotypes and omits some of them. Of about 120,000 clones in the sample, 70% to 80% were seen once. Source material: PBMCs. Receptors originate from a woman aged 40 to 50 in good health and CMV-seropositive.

The CDR3 DNA sequence: TGTGCCAGCAGCCCCAGACTAGCGGGAGTCCACGAGCAGTACTTC. Protein: CASSPRLAGVHEQYF. The chain links TRBV9 to TRBJ2-7, with 12 bases identical to TRBD2. The CDR3 has 15 residues. Germline V gives CDR1 SGDLS, CDR2 YYNGEE. The V segment lost 4 bases and the J segment 5 bases; nucleotides outside the gene matches: 7.

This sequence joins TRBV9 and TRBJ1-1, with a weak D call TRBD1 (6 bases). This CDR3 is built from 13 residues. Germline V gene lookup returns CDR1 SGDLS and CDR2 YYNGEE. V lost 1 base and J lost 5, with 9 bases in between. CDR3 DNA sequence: TGTGCCAGCAGCGTACAGGGGTGGACTGAAGCTTTCTTT. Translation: CASSVQGWTEAFF.

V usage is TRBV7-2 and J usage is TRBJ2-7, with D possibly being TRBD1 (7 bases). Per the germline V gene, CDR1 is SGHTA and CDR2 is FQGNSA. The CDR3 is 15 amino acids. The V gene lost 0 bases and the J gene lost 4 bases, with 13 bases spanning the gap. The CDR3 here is CASSLAGQGGYEQYF. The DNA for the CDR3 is TGTGCCAGCAGCTTAGCCGGTCAGGGGGGATACGAGCAGTACTTC.

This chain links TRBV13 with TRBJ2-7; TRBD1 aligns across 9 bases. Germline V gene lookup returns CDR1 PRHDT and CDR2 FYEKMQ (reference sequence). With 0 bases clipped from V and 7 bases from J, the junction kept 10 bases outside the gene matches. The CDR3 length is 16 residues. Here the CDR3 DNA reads TGTGCCAGCAGCTTAGGCTCACCGGGACAGGGAAAAGAGCAGTACTTC. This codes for CASSLGSPGQGKEQYF. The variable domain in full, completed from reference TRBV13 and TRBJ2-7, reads AAGVIQSPRHLIKEKRETATLKCYPIPRHDTVYWYQQGPGQDPQFLISFYEKMQSDKGSIPDRFSAQQFSDYHSELNMSSLELGDSALYFCASSLGSPGQGKEQYFGPGTRLTVT.

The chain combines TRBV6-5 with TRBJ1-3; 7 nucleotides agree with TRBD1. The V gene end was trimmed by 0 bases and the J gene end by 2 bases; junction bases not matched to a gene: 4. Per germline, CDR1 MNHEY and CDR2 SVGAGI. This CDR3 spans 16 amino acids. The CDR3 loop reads CASSYSYRGPGNTIYF. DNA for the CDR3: TGTGCCAGCAGTTACTCTTACAGGGGACCTGGAAACACCATATATTTT.

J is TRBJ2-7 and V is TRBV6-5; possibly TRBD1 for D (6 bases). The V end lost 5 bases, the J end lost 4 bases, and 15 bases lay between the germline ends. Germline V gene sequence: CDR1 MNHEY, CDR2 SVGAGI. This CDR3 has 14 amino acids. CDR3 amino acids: CASSARGSAYEQYF. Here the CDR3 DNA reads TGTGCCAGCAGTGCGAGGGGGAGCGCATACGAGCAGTACTTC.

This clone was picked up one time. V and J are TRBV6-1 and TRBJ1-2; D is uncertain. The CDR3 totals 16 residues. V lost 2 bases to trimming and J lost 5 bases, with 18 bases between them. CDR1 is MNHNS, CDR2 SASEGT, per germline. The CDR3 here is CASSEISEVGVYGYTF. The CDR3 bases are TGTGCCAGCAGTGAAATCTCGGAGGTTGGAGTATATGGCTACACCTTC.

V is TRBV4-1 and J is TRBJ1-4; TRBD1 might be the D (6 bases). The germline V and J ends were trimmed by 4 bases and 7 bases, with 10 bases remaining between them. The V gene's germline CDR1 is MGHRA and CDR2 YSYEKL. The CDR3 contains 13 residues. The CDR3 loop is CASSRQAGEKLFF. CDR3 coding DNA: TGCGCCAGCAGCCGACAGGCGGGTGAAAAACTGTTTTTT.

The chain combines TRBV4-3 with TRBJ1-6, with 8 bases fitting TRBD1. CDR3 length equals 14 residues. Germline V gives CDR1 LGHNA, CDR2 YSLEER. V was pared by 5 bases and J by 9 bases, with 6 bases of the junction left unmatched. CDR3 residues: CASSTGQGGSPLHF. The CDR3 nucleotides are TGCGCCAGCAGCACAGGACAGGGCGGTTCACCCCTCCACTTT.